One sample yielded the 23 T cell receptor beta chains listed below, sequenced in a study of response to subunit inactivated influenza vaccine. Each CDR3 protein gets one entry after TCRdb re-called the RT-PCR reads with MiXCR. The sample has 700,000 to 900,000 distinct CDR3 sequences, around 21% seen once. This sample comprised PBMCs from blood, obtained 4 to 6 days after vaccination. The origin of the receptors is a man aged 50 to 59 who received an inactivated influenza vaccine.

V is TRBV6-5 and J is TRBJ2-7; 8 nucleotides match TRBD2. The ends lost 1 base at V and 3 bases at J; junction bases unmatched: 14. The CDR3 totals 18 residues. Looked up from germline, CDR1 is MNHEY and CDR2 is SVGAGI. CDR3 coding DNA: TGTGCCAGCAGTTACTGGGGGACTAGTGAGGGGGTATTCTACGAGCAGTACTTC. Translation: CASSYWGTSEGVFYEQYF.

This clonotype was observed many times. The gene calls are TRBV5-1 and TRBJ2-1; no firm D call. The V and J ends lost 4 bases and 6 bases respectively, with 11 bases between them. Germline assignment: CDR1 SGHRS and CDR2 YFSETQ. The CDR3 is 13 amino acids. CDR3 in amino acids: CASSIGAGNEQFF. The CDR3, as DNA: TGCGCCAGCAGCATAGGAGCCGGCAATGAGCAGTTCTTC.

The chain's CDR3 is CASSLDLRTSQRPYGYTF. CDR3 in DNA: TGTGCCAGCAGCTTAGATCTCAGGACATCCCAACGTCCCTATGGCTACACCTTC. This rearrangement joins TRBV11-2 to TRBJ1-2, with a weak D call TRBD1 (5 bases). The V and J ends lost 0 bases and 4 bases respectively, with 21 bases between them. CDR1 is SGHAT, CDR2 FQNNGV, per germline. The CDR3 consists of 18 residues. The complete variable domain, with remaining parts taken from reference TRBV11-2 and TRBJ1-2, reads EAGVAQSPRYKIIEKRQSVAFWCNPISGHATLYWYQQILGQGPKLLIQFQNNGVVDDSQLPKDRFSAERLKGVDSTLKIQPAKLEDSAVYLCASSLDLRTSQRPYGYTFGSGTRLTVV.

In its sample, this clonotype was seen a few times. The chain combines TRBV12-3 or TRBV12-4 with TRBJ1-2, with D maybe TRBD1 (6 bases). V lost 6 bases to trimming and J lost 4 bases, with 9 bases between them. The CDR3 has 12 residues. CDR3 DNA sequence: TGTGCCAGCAGGGTAGGGGGCTATGGCTACACCTTC. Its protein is CASRVGGYGYTF.

In DNA form, the CDR3 reads TGCAGTGCTAGGCTAGCGGGGGGGCTTCCCTACGAGCAGTACTTC. Its translation: CSARLAGGLPYEQYF. The V and J genes are TRBV20-1 and TRBJ2-7; 12 bases map to TRBD2. With 3 bases clipped from V and 2 bases from J, the junction kept 5 bases outside the gene matches. The CDR3 runs 15 residues. Per the germline V gene, CDR1 is DFQATT and CDR2 is SNEGSKA (reference sequence).

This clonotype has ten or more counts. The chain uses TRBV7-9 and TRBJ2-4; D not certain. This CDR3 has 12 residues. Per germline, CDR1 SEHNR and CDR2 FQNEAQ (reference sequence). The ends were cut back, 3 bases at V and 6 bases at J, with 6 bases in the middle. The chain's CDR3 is CASSLTGNIQYF. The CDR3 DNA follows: TGTGCCAGCAGCTTGACGGGAAACATTCAGTACTTC.

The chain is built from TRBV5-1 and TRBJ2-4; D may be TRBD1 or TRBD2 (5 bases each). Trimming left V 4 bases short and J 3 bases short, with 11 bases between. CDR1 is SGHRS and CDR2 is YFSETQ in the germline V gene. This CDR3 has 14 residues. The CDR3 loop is CASSLGTGKNIQYF. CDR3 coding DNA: TGCGCCAGCAGCCTCGGGACCGGCAAAAACATTCAGTACTTC.

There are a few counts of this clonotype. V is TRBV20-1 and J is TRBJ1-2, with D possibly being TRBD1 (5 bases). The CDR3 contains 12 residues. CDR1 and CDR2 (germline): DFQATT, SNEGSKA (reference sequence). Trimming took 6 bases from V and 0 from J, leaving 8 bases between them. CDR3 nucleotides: TGCAGTGCCAGGGAGACTAACTATGGCTACACCTTC. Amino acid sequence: CSARETNYGYTF.

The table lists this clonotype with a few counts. Written as DNA, the CDR3 is TGTGCCACCGACGACAGGGGGTACTACGAGCAGTACTTC. This encodes CATDDRGYYEQYF. The V gene is TRBV28, the J gene TRBJ2-7, with 9 nucleotides matching TRBD1. The germline V gene encodes CDR1 MDHEN and CDR2 SYDVKM. The CDR3 runs to 13 residues. J gave up 3 bases and V 10 bases, and 7 bases lay outside the gene matches.

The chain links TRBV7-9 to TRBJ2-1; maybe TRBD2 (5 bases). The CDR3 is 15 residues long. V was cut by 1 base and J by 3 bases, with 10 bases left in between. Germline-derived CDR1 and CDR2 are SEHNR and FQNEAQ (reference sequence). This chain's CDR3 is CASSLDGKFYNEQFF. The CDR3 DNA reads TGTGCCAGCAGCTTAGACGGGAAGTTCTACAATGAGCAGTTCTTC.

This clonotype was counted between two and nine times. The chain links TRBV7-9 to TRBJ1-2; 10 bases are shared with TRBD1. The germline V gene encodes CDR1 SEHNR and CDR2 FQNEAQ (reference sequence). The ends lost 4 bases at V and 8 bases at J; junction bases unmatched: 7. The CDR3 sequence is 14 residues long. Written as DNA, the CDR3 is TGTGCCAGCAGCTCCTCCGGGACAGGGGAAGGCTACACCTTC. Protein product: CASSSSGTGEGYTF.

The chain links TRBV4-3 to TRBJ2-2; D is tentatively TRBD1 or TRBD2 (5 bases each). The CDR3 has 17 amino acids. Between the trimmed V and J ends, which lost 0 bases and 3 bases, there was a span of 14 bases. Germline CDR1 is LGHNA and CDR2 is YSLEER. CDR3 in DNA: TGCGCCAGCAGCCAAGATCAACGGGGCGACGACACCGGGGAGCTGTTTTTT. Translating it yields CASSQDQRGDDTGELFF.

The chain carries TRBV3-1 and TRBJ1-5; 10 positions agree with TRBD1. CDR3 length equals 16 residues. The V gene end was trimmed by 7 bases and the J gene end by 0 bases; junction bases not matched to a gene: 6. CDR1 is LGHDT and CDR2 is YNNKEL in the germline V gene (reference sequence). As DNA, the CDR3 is TGTGCCAGCAACCGGGACAGGGGCTATAGCAATCAGCCCCAGCATTTT. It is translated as CASNRDRGYSNQPQHF.

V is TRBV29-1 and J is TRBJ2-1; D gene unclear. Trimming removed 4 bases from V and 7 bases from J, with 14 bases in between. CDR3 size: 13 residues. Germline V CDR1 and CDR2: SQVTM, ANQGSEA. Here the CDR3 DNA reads TGCAGCGTTGGCGATTCCCGGGTGAATGAGCAGTTCTTC. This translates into CSVGDSRVNEQFF.

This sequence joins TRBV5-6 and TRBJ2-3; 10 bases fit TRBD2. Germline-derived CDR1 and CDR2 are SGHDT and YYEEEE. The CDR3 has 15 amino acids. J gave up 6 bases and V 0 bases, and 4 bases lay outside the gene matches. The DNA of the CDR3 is TGTGCCAGCAGCTTGGTGGGACTAGCGAGCGATACGCAGTATTTT. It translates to CASSLVGLASDTQYF.

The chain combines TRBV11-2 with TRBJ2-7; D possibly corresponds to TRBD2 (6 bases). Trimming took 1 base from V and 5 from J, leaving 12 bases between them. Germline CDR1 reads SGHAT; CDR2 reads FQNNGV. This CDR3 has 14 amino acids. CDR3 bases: TGTGCCAGCAGCTTAGCAGCGGGCCTCAACGAGCAGTACTTC. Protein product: CASSLAAGLNEQYF.

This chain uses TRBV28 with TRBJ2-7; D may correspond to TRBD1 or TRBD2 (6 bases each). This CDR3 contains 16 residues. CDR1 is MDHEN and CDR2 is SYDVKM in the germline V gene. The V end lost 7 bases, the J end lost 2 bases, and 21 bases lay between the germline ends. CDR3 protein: CASNPDQWRGTYEQYF. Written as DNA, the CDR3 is TGTGCCAGCAATCCAGATCAATGGAGGGGGACCTACGAGCAGTACTTC. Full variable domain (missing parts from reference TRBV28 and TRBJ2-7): DVKVTQSSRYLVKRTGEKVFLECVQDMDHENMFWYRQDPGLGLRLIYFSYDVKMKEKGDIPEGYSVSREKKERFSLILESASTNQTSMYLCASNPDQWRGTYEQYFGPGTRLTVT.

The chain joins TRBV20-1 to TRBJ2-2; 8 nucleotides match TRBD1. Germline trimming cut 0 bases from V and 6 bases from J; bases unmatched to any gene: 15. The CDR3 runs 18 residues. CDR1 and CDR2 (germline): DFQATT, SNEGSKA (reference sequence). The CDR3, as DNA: TGCAGTGCTAGAGATCATCGCGACAGGGGAAAGGTTGCCGGGGAGCTGTTTTTT. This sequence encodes CSARDHRDRGKVAGELFF.

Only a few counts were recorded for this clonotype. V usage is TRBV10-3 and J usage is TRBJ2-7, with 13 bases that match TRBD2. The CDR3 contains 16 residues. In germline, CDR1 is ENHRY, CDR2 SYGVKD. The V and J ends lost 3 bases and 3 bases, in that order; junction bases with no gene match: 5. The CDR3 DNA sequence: TGTGCCATCAGTGATTCAAGGACTAGCGGGAGCTACGAGCAGTACTTC. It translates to CAISDSRTSGSYEQYF.

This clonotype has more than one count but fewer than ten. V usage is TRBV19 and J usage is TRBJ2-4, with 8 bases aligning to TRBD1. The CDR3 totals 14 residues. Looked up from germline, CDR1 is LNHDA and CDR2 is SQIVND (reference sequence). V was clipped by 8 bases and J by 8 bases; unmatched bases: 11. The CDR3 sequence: CASSTRTGWDIQYF. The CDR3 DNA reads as TGTGCCAGTTCTACCAGGACAGGGTGGGACATTCAGTACTTC.

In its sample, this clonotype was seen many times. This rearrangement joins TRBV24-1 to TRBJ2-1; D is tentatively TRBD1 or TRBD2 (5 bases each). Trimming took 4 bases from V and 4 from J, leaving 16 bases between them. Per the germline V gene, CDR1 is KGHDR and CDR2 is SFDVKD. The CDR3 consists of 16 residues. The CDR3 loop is CATSDQGRINYNEQFF. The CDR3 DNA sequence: TGTGCCACCAGTGACCAGGGACGGATAAATTACAATGAGCAGTTCTTC.

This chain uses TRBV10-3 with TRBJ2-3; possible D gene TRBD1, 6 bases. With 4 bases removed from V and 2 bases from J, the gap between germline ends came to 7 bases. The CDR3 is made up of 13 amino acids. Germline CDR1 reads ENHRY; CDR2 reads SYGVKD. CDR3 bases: TGTGCCATCAGTGCAGGGGACACAGATACGCAGTATTTT. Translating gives CAISAGDTDTQYF.

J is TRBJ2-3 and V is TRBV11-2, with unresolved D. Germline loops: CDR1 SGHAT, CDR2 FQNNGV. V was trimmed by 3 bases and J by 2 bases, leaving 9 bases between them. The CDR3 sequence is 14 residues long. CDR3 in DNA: TGTGCCAGCAGCTTTCGCAGAATCACAGATACGCAGTATTTT. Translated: CASSFRRITDTQYF.